This T cell receptor beta chain is from a study of cytomegalovirus exposure and HLA in healthy donors. General study results and limits: According to reports, the classifier identified cytomegalovirus status with high specificity and sensitivity. A later analysis showed TCR association rates differing by HLA locus, peaking at DRB1 and lowest at HLA-C.

Turning to this clone: Its antigen is currently unknown.

It was with 60 Vbeta and 13 Jbeta primers that the PCR ran. Sequenced by immunoSEQ multiplex PCR; TCRdb stores in-frame clones only, minus some. The profile shows about 71,000 clones, approximately 70% of them singletons. V shed 7 bases and J shed 4 bases, with 17 bases lying between them. Germline V gives CDR1 MNHEY, CDR2 SMNVEV (reference sequence). The CDR3 sequence is 15 residues long. The chain couples TRBV27 to TRBJ1-5; no clear D. The sample taken for sequencing was PBMCs. This receptor was obtained from a woman aged 45-60 years in good health and CMV-seropositive. The CDR3 region has the DNA TGTGCCAGCACCGCCAGAGGGCTCCTAAATCAGCCCCAGCATTTT. Protein: CASTARGLLNQPQHF.